The present entry profiles one T cell receptor beta chain with its context. The V and J ends lost 0 bases and 1 base, in that order; junction bases with no gene match: 3. The CDR3 is 17 residues long. Germline-derived CDR1 and CDR2 are SGHTA and FQGNSA. The sample belongs to a study of cytomegalovirus exposure and HLA in healthy donors. Vbeta (60) and Jbeta (13) primers were used in the PCR. The assay was immunoSEQ multiplex PCR, and TCRdb's table has in-frame clones only and misses some. The data contain about 170,000 clones, about four fifths of them singletons. Material: PBMCs. V gene TRBV7-2 combines with J gene TRBJ2-5; 12 bases are shared with TRBD2. The TCR was taken from a woman between 50 and 59 years old in good health and CMV-seropositive. CDR3 DNA sequence: TGTGCCAGCAGCTTAGCTGGACTAGCGGGGAGCCAAGAGACCCAGTACTTC. It yields the protein CASSLAGLAGSQETQYF.